Reported below is one T cell receptor (beta chain). Its target is not known. The data originate from a study of identical twins. Broader study findings: Models predicted less out-of-frame TCR alpha sharing in monozygotic twins than was found. Low generation probability was overrepresented in out-of-frame alpha sequences shared by twins.

cDNA molecules carried unique molecular identifiers, and template switching added a universal primer site. TCRdb called the 5' RACE reads again in MiXCR, with one record for every CDR3 protein. The repertoire has 500,000 or so distinct CDR3 sequences, 13% to 15% of them found once; the top ten carry about 0.54%. Germline values: CDR1 MNHEY, CDR2 SVGAGI. This CDR3 comprises 14 residues. J was trimmed by 8 bases and V by 2 bases; bases with no gene match: 8. The sample was also reused in another study, on yellow fever vaccine responses in identical twins.

The sample consisted of CD4+ T cells sorted from blood. The chain has TRBV6-5 and TRBJ1-2, with TRBD1 matching over 7 bases. This receptor was identified in a woman aged 18-29 years in good health. CDR3 sequence reads: CASSYRTGSEGYTF. CDR3 nucleotide sequence: TGTGCCAGCAGTTACCGGACAGGCTCAGAAGGCTACACCTTC.